These 27 T cell receptor beta chains were all obtained from the same sample, sequenced in a study of T-cell reconstitution after alpha-beta-depleted transplantation in children. Unique molecular identifiers were built into the TCRbeta library. TCRdb passed the PCR reads through MiXCR, listing each CDR3 protein once. The table shows fewer than 90,000 distinct CDR3 sequences, with just under 7.5% occurring only once. The sample was PBMCs from the stem cell graft donor, taken from the stem cell graft. These TCRs come from a human donor who donated a stem cell graft to a child with acute lymphoblastic leukemia.

This clonotype was observed many times. This chain links TRBV2 with TRBJ1-2; D possibly corresponds to TRBD1 (6 bases). V gave up 0 bases and J gave up 6 bases, with 14 bases separating them. The V gene's germline CDR1 is SNHLY and CDR2 FYNNEI. The CDR3 has 15 amino acids. The CDR3 is CASSEARGGSNGYTF. The CDR3 nucleotides are TGTGCCAGCAGTGAAGCAAGGGGGGGATCGAATGGCTACACCTTC.

This clonotype was observed at least ten times. V gene TRBV6-5 combines with J gene TRBJ1-3; tentative D call: TRBD1 (6 bases). The V gene's germline CDR1 is MNHEY and CDR2 SVGAGI. V was trimmed by 4 bases and J by 2 bases, leaving 15 bases between them. The CDR3 is 16 amino acids. This chain's CDR3 is CASSSYREIAGNTIYF. The CDR3 DNA reads TGTGCCAGCAGTTCGTACAGGGAGATCGCTGGAAACACCATATATTTT.

This clonotype was counted ten times or more. This chain joins TRBV20-1 and TRBJ2-7; 8 bases are shared with TRBD2. V shed 3 bases, J shed 2 bases, and the junction held 12 bases outside the gene matches. The CDR3 length is 16 residues. Germline CDR1 is DFQATT and CDR2 is SNEGSKA (reference sequence). This chain's CDR3 is CSASPEVAGPTYEQYF. The CDR3 coding sequence is TGCAGTGCTAGCCCCGAGGTAGCGGGGCCCACCTACGAGCAGTACTTC.

This clonotype has a handful of counts. The chain combines TRBV12-3 or TRBV12-4 with TRBJ2-7; TRBD1 might be the D (6 bases). The V gene lost 2 bases and the J gene lost 3 bases, with 11 bases spanning the gap. The CDR3 consists of 14 residues. The CDR3 is CASSLSVRGYEQYF. DNA for the CDR3: TGTGCCAGCAGTTTAAGTGTCAGGGGCTACGAGCAGTACTTC.

This clonotype showed up many times. The chain joins TRBV20-1 to TRBJ2-7; 11 bases line up with TRBD2. The CDR3 spans 15 residues. CDR1 DFQATT and CDR2 SNEGSKA come from the germline V gene (reference sequence). The junction had 6 bases not matched to a gene; V was cut back by 4 bases and J by 1 base. CDR3 nucleotide sequence: TGCAGTGCTACCAACCTAGCGGGGGGATCCTACGAGCAGTACTTC. This gives the protein CSATNLAGGSYEQYF.

This clonotype was recorded many times. The genes are TRBV5-1 and TRBJ2-1; no clear D gene. The CDR3 has 13 amino acids. V lost 2 bases, J lost 8 bases, and 11 bases lay in between. CDR1 and CDR2 from the germline V gene are SGHRS and YFSETQ. CDR3 loop: CASSFSARDEQFF. DNA for the CDR3: TGCGCCAGCAGCTTTTCTGCTCGGGATGAGCAGTTCTTC.

This clonotype was detected ten times or more. The chain couples TRBV5-6 to TRBJ2-2; weak D call: TRBD1 (7 bases). The CDR3 loop spans 13 amino acids. The germline V and J ends were trimmed by 5 bases and 7 bases, with 12 bases remaining between them. Germline assignment: CDR1 SGHDT and CDR2 YYEEEE. Written as DNA, the CDR3 is TGTGCCAGCAGGCGGGACAGATACGGGGAGCTGTTTTTT. Translation: CASRRDRYGELFF. Filled out from reference TRBV5-6 and TRBJ2-2, the complete variable domain reads DAGVTQSPTHLIKTRGQQVTLRCSPKSGHDTVSWYQQALGQGPQFIFQYYEEEERQRGNFPDRFSGHQFPNYSSELNVNALLLGDSALYLCASRRDRYGELFFGEGSRLTVL.

There are a few counts of this clonotype. The chain joins TRBV6-5 to TRBJ2-3; 8 bases line up with TRBD1. V lost 2 bases to trimming and J lost 3 bases; unmatched junction nucleotides: 1. In germline, CDR1 is MNHEY, CDR2 SVGAGI. The CDR3 consists of 14 residues. CDR3 amino acids: CASSYNRGTDTQYF. CDR3 nucleotide sequence: TGTGCCAGCAGTTACAACAGGGGGACAGATACGCAGTATTTT.

This clonotype has at least ten counts. This chain uses TRBV20-1 with TRBJ1-1; TRBD1 matches at 9 bases. This CDR3 has 14 residues. Per germline, CDR1 DFQATT and CDR2 SNEGSKA (reference sequence). V trimming: 1 base; J trimming: 3 bases; junction bases outside the gene matches: 3. CDR3 sequence (DNA): TGCAGTGCTAGAGGTCGACAGGGGGACACTGAAGCTTTCTTT. Amino acid sequence: CSARGRQGDTEAFF.

The chain employs TRBV5-1 and TRBJ2-5; 14 nucleotides match TRBD2. This CDR3 is built from 18 residues. With V trimmed by 4 bases and J by 2 bases, 10 bases remained unmatched. CDR1 is SGHRS and CDR2 is YFSETQ in the germline V gene. CDR3 region: CASSRWGLAGERQETQYF. Here the CDR3 DNA reads TGCGCCAGCAGCCGGTGGGGACTAGCGGGAGAGAGGCAAGAGACCCAGTACTTC.

This clonotype has a count of ten or more. The chain employs TRBV4-2 and TRBJ2-3; 8 bases fit TRBD1. The germline gives CDR1 LGHNA, CDR2 YNFKEQ. The length of the CDR3 is 15 residues. The J segment lost 6 bases and the V segment lost 4 bases, leaving 9 bases of the junction unmatched. The CDR3 DNA is TGTGCCAGCAGCCCAAAGACAGGGGAGGCGGATACGCAGTATTTT. As protein: CASSPKTGEADTQYF.

Many counts were recorded for this clonotype. The chain is built from TRBV10-2 and TRBJ2-7, with 9 nucleotides matching TRBD2. The V segment lost 6 bases and the J segment 5 bases; nucleotides outside the gene matches: 5. CDR3 size: 13 residues. Germline V lookup: CDR1 WSHSY, CDR2 SAAADI. The chain's CDR3 is CASRRTSDNEQYF. The CDR3 region has the DNA TGCGCCAGCAGAAGGACTAGCGATAACGAGCAGTACTTC.

In its sample, this clonotype was seen many times. The genes are TRBV29-1 and TRBJ2-7, with a weak D call TRBD1 (7 bases). Per germline, CDR1 SQVTM and CDR2 ANQGSEA. V was clipped by 4 bases and J by 5 bases, with 15 bases between them. This CDR3 contains 13 residues. Here the CDR3 reads CSVVTRGVHEQYF. The CDR3 DNA reads as TGCAGCGTTGTTACCAGGGGGGTCCACGAGCAGTACTTC.

This clonotype has ten or more counts. V and J are TRBV9 and TRBJ1-1; D unclear. This CDR3 is 13 amino acids long. Trimming took off 0 bases at V and 2 bases at J, with 5 bases between the two ends. Germline values: CDR1 SGDLS, CDR2 YYNGEE. DNA for the CDR3: TGTGCCAGCAGCGTAGCACCTAACACTGAAGCTTTCTTT. Protein: CASSVAPNTEAFF.

The chain combines TRBV13 with TRBJ1-5; TRBD1 matches 9 bases. This CDR3 is 17 amino acids long. With V trimmed by 0 bases and J by 1 base, 4 bases remained unmatched. Germline lookup yields CDR1 PRHDT and CDR2 FYEKMQ (reference sequence). The CDR3 loop is CASSLGQGAPSNQPQHF. DNA of the CDR3: TGTGCCAGCAGCTTAGGACAGGGGGCGCCGAGCAATCAGCCCCAGCATTTT.

This clonotype was found many times. This chain connects TRBV29-1 to TRBJ1-2; 9 nucleotides agree with TRBD1. The junction had 3 bases not matched to a gene; V was cut back by 2 bases and J by 2 bases. Germline V gene data show CDR1 as SQVTM and CDR2 as ANQGSEA. The CDR3 extends over 14 amino acids. CDR3: CSVEPGTGNYGYTF. The CDR3 DNA is TGCAGCGTTGAACCCGGGACAGGGAACTATGGCTACACCTTC.

This clonotype appeared many times. The V and J genes are TRBV20-1 and TRBJ1-5; D is ambiguous. From germline, CDR1 is DFQATT and CDR2 SNEGSKA (reference sequence). The CDR3 spans 16 residues. V was trimmed by 6 bases and J by 0 bases, leaving 18 bases between them. CDR3 DNA: TGCAGTGCCACCGGGCCTCAGATCCTTAGCAATCAGCCCCAGCATTTT. Translated, it gives CSATGPQILSNQPQHF.

This clonotype came up many times. J is TRBJ2-1 and V is TRBV19; D is unresolved. This CDR3 is built from 11 residues. Germline CDR1 reads LNHDA; CDR2 reads SQIVND (reference sequence). The germline V and J ends were trimmed by 3 bases and 7 bases, with 4 bases remaining between them. The CDR3 coding sequence is TGTGCCAGTAGTATTTCGAATGAGCAGTTCTTC. It yields the protein CASSISNEQFF.

This clonotype was detected ten times or more. The genes are TRBV7-2 and TRBJ2-3; D call uncertain. Trimming removed 1 base at V and 3 bases at J, with 8 bases between. The CDR3 loop spans 14 amino acids. CDR1 and CDR2 (germline): SGHTA, FQGNSA. The CDR3 DNA is TGTGCCAGCAGCTTAGAGGTCAGGACAGATACGCAGTATTTT. It codes for CASSLEVRTDTQYF.

The V and J genes are TRBV28 and TRBJ1-2; D may be TRBD1 (5 bases). The CDR3 loop spans 14 amino acids. Germline-derived CDR1 and CDR2 are MDHEN and SYDVKM. Deletions cut 5 bases from V and 3 bases from J, with 13 bases between. The CDR3 coding sequence is TGTGCCAGCAGTCATCTGGGGGTCCACTATGGCTACACCTTC. This sequence encodes CASSHLGVHYGYTF.

This clonotype was recorded many times. The rearrangement uses TRBV5-1 and TRBJ2-7, with TRBD1 matching 7 bases. Germline CDR1 reads SGHRS; CDR2 reads YFSETQ. Trimming removed 0 bases from V and 1 base from J; junction bases left unmatched: 10. This CDR3 is 17 amino acids long. CDR3 region: CASSLGGRAGGSYEQYF. The CDR3 DNA is TGCGCCAGCAGCTTGGGGGGCCGGGCAGGGGGTTCCTACGAGCAGTACTTC.

In its sample, this clonotype was seen many times. This chain joins TRBV6-2 or TRBV6-3 and TRBJ2-7; maybe TRBD1 (5 bases). Per germline, CDR1 MNHEY and CDR2 SVGEGT. CDR3 length: 12 residues. V lost 7 bases, J lost 4 bases, and 11 bases lay in between. For the CDR3, the DNA is TGTGCCAGCACCAAAGACAGATACGAGCAGTACTTC. It translates to CASTKDRYEQYF.

There are many counts of this clonotype. The chain is built from TRBV3-1 and TRBJ2-7, with D tentatively TRBD2 (6 bases). With 5 bases removed from V and 3 bases from J, the gap between germline ends came to 17 bases. From germline, CDR1 is LGHDT and CDR2 YNNKEL (reference sequence). This CDR3 has 15 amino acids. DNA for the CDR3: TGTGCCAGCAGCAACCTAGCTGGCGGGAACTACGAGCAGTACTTC. Residues: CASSNLAGGNYEQYF.

This clonotype has ten or more counts. This chain links TRBV10-3 with TRBJ2-5; D tentatively fits TRBD1 or TRBD2 (6 bases each). This CDR3 has 13 amino acids. The V gene lost 4 bases and the J gene lost 4 bases, with 10 bases spanning the gap. Per germline, CDR1 ENHRY and CDR2 SYGVKD. CDR3 coding DNA: TGTGCCATCAGTGCCGGGGGCGGAGAGACCCAGTACTTC. It yields the protein CAISAGGGETQYF.

This clonotype was observed at least ten times. This chain links TRBV7-3 with TRBJ1-1; a weak D match, TRBD1 (5 bases). This CDR3 has 13 residues. Germline-derived CDR1 and CDR2 are SGHTA and FQGTGA. V lost 2 bases, J lost 7 bases, and 11 bases lay in between. The CDR3 nucleotides are TGTGCCAGCAGCTTAGGCCCAGGGAATGAAGCTTTCTTT. Translating gives CASSLGPGNEAFF.

This clonotype showed up many times. The rearrangement joins TRBV4-1 to TRBJ1-1, with 7 bases identical to TRBD1. Germline V gives CDR1 MGHRA, CDR2 YSYEKL. J was trimmed by 10 bases and V by 0 bases; bases with no gene match: 5. This CDR3 contains 13 residues. Written as DNA, the CDR3 is TGCGCCAGCAGCCAAGAGGGACAGCTGGGAGCTTTCTTT. Residues: CASSQEGQLGAFF.

The chain employs TRBV11-1 and TRBJ1-3; 11 bases line up with TRBD1. This CDR3 has 18 residues. V lost 3 bases and J lost 0; bases outside the gene matches: 7. CDR1 SGHAT and CDR2 FQDESV come from the germline V gene (reference sequence). CDR3 sequence (DNA): TGTGCCAGCAGCTTTGGGACAGGGGGGCTCTTCTCTGGAAACACCATATATTTT. Translated, it gives CASSFGTGGLFSGNTIYF. Combining the CDR3 with reference TRBV11-1 and TRBJ1-3 gives the whole variable domain EAEVAQSPRYKITEKSQAVAFWCDPISGHATLYWYRQILGQGPELLVQFQDESVVDDSQLPKDRFSAERLKGVDSTLKIQPAELGDSAMYLCASSFGTGGLFSGNTIYFGEGSWLTVV.